This TCR beta chain emerged from a study of STAT3 mutations in large granular lymphocyte leukemia. As regards this clone: What it recognizes is unknown.

General observations from the study: In T-cell large granular lymphocyte leukemia, about half of patients showed multiple immunodominant subclonotypes.

Sequenced by immunoSEQ multiplex PCR; TCRdb stores in-frame clones only, minus some. This sample has approximately 29,000 clones, with 86% found just once. Germline CDR1 is GTSNPN and CDR2 is SVGIG (reference sequence). Between the trimmed V and J ends, which lost 2 bases and 10 bases, there was a span of 15 bases. This CDR3 region has 13 residues. The sequenced sample was peripheral blood mononuclear cells. This chain joins TRBV30 and TRBJ1-5; weak D call: TRBD1 (5 bases). The sequence derives from a man aged 55-75 years with T-cell large granular lymphocyte leukemia. Some clones in this sample may be carry-over from other donors' samples. CDR3 loop: CAWSPGGAGPQHF. As DNA, the CDR3 is TGTGCCTGGAGTCCCGGCGGGGCGGGACCCCAGCATTTT.